This T cell receptor (beta chain) was sequenced in a study of blood T cell repertoires in COVID-19. The overall study: From T cells, B-cell-depleted T cells, or PBMCs came the material, which was cDNA or gDNA.

Here immunoSEQ multiplex PCR was the method, and the copy in TCRdb shows in-frame clones only, minus some. The sample shows roughly 130,000 clones, roughly nine tenths of them seen only once. The TCR sequence derives from a man between 50 and 59 years old with active COVID-19. The sequenced sample was peripheral blood.

This CDR3 is CASRVVEHEQFF. Written as DNA, the CDR3 is TGTGCCAGCAGAGTCGTCGAGCATGAGCAGTTCTTC. The chain links TRBV6-5 to TRBJ2-1; D gene uncertain. With 6 bases removed from V and 8 bases from J, the gap between germline ends came to 11 bases. Germline-derived CDR1 and CDR2 are MNHEY and SVGAGI. CDR3 size: 12 residues.